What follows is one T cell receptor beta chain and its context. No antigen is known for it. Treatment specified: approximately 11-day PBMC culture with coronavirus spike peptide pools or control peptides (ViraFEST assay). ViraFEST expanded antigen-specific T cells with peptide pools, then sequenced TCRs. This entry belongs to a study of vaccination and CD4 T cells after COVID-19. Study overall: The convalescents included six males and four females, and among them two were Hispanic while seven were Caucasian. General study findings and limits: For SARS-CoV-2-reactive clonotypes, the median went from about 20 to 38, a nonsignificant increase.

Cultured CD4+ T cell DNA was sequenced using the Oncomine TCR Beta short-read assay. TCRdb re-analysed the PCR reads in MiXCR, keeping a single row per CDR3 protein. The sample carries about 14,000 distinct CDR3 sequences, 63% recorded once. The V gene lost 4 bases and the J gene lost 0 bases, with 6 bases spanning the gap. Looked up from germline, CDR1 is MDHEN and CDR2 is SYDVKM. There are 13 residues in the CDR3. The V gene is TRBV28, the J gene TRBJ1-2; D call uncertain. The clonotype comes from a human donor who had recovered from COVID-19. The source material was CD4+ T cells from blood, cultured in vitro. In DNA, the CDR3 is TGTGCCAGCAGTTCGGCCACTAACTATGGCTACACCTTC. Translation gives CASSSATNYGYTF.